This is a list of T cell receptor beta chains from one sample in a study of glioma-infiltrating T cells. TCRdb fed the multiplex PCR reads into MiXCR, producing one record per CDR3 protein. The sample has approximately 100,000 distinct CDR3 sequences; about 30% are singletons. Sequenced input: glioma tissue, nonneoplastic brain tissue, or PBMCs (not recorded which). The receptors come from a human donor with low-grade glioma or glioblastoma, undergoing nonglioma brain surgery, or in good health (not recorded which). CDR3s include the opening cysteine and the closing phenylalanine or tryptophan. Each record gives: clone size, V gene, D gene, J gene, CDR3 protein, CDR3 DNA. The D gene is left open where the match is weak. Where a row states a size, it is once, few, many or the class of an expanded clone; other rows omit it.

many,TRBV6-1,-,TRBJ1-2,CATRERGKDYGGYTF,TGTGCCACCAGAGAAAGGGGTAAAGACTATGGTGGCTACACCTTC
many,TRBV2,-,TRBJ1-1,CASTQEGNTEAFF,TGTGCCAGCACCCAAGAGGGGAACACTGAAGCTTTCTTT
few,TRBV12-3/TRBV12-4,-,TRBJ1-1,CASTLGRVGSEAFF,TGTGCCAGCACCCTAGGGAGGGTGGGGTCTGAAGCTTTCTTT
many,TRBV27,TRBD1,TRBJ1-2,CASSLGPQGYGYTF,TGTGCCAGCAGTTTAGGGCCACAGGGGTATGGCTACACCTTC
many,TRBV27,-,TRBJ2-1,CASSFRTRRGGNEQFF,TGTGCCAGCAGTTTCCGGACGAGGAGGGGGGGCAATGAGCAGTTCTTC
few,TRBV28,-,TRBJ2-5,CAIQGTGETQYF,TGTGCCATACAGGGAACGGGAGAGACCCAGTACTTC
-,TRBV5-4,TRBD1,TRBJ1-3,CASSRTGLSGNTIYF,TGTGCCAGCAGCCGGACAGGACTCTCTGGAAACACCATATATTTT
-,TRBV6-1,-,TRBJ1-2,CAGSAIGDADYGYTF,TGTGCCGGCAGTGCCATCGGGGACGCCGACTATGGCTACACCTTC
-,TRBV7-9,-,TRBJ2-3,CASSPGGLPTDTQYF,TGTGCCAGCAGCCCGGGGGGCCTCCCCACAGATACGCAGTATTTT
-,TRBV18,-,TRBJ1-5,CASSPLAGSNQPQHF,TGTGCCAGCTCACCACTAGCCGGGTCAAATCAGCCCCAGCATTTT
many,TRBV27,TRBD1,TRBJ1-1,CASSTPDRGGNTEAFF,TGTGCCAGCAGTACCCCGGACAGGGGAGGGAACACTGAAGCTTTCTTT
-,TRBV18,-,TRBJ1-1,CASSPPDQNTEAFF,TGTGCCAGCTCACCACCCGATCAGAACACTGAAGCTTTCTTT
-,TRBV24-1,-,TRBJ2-1,CATSDASPSSYNEQFF,TGTGCCACCAGTGATGCAAGCCCCAGCTCCTACAATGAGCAGTTCTTC
few,TRBV4-1,-,TRBJ2-1,CASSQDMGGGLNEQFF,TGCGCCAGCAGCCAAGATATGGGGGGGGGCCTCAATGAGCAGTTCTTC
many,TRBV27,-,TRBJ2-1,CASSPDRGGYNEQFF,TGTGCCAGCAGTCCCGACAGGGGAGGGTACAATGAGCAGTTCTTC
many,TRBV7-9,-,TRBJ2-3,CASSFSSTDTQYF,TGTGCCAGCAGCTTTTCTAGCACAGATACGCAGTATTTT
-,TRBV4-1,-,TRBJ2-1,CASSPLGRSYNEQFF,TGCGCCAGCAGCCCCTTAGGCAGGTCCTACAATGAGCAGTTCTTC
few,TRBV19,-,TRBJ1-4,CASSDPVLNEKLFF,TGTGCCAGCAGCGACCCTGTACTTAATGAAAAACTGTTTTTT
-,TRBV4-3,-,TRBJ2-5,CASSQDTAVVGETQYF,TGCGCCAGCAGCCAAGATACGGCAGTGGTGGGAGAGACCCAGTACTTC
many,TRBV19,-,TRBJ1-5,CASSSSLGSNQPQHF,TGTGCCAGTAGTTCCAGCCTTGGGAGCAATCAGCCCCAGCATTTT
few,TRBV7-9,-,TRBJ1-3,CASSPQAAGSSGNTIYF,TGTGCCAGCAGCCCCCAGGCGGCAGGTAGCTCTGGAAACACCATATATTTT
many,TRBV12-3/TRBV12-4,-,TRBJ1-1,CASSLRRTPNTEAFF,TGTGCCAGCAGTTTACGAAGGACACCGAACACTGAAGCTTTCTTT
-,TRBV11-2,-,TRBJ2-7,CASAIDRDSAEQYF,TGTGCCAGCGCCATTGACCGGGATTCCGCCGAGCAGTACTTC
-,TRBV5-1,TRBD1,TRBJ2-2,CASSHRGLDTGELFF,TGCGCCAGCAGCCACAGGGGGTTGGACACCGGGGAGCTGTTTTTT
many,TRBV18,-,TRBJ1-5,CASSPPGERQPQHF,TGTGCCAGCTCACCACCGGGGGAGCGGCAGCCCCAGCATTTT